Each of the 32 T cell receptor beta chains below was sequenced from the same sample in a study of metastatic and nonmetastatic thyroid tumors (dated by TCRdb to about 2020). Libraries came from PCR. Instrument on record: Illumina HiSeq 4000. The public sequencing data were trimmed at Q25 with fastp and processed into clonotypes with MiXCR by TCRdb, which kept only in-frame beta chains. Present in this sample are around 19,000 clones, about a sixth of which were seen just once. The top ten clonotypes cover about 10% of the sample. No patient had received any treatment before thyroid surgery. The specimen was tumor tissue. Every receptor here comes from a female donor with papillary thyroid cancer or a benign thyroid nodule (not recorded which). Some clones in this sample may be carry-over from other donors' samples.

This clone was recorded many times. This sequence joins TRBV5-1 and TRBJ2-3; D unclear. Trimming took off 6 bases at V and 0 bases at J, with 8 bases between the two ends. The CDR3 totals 13 residues. Germline V gene lookup returns CDR1 SGHRS and CDR2 YFSETQ. The CDR3 DNA reads TGCGCCAGCACGGGTTCTAGCACAGATACGCAGTATTTT. It codes for CASTGSSTDTQYF.

This clone occurred many times. V is TRBV2 and J is TRBJ2-5; TRBD2 agrees at 7 bases. The V and J ends lost 6 bases and 2 bases, in that order; junction bases with no gene match: 0. From germline, CDR1 is SNHLY and CDR2 FYNNEI. CDR3 length: 12 residues. This CDR3 reads CASSGRQETQYF. The CDR3 DNA follows: TGTGCCAGCAGCGGGAGGCAAGAGACCCAGTACTTC.

The rearrangement joins TRBV11-1 to TRBJ2-7, with 14 bases that match TRBD2. V shed 5 bases and J 4 bases; nucleotides not matched to a gene: 4. CDR3 length equals 15 residues. Germline V gives CDR1 SGHAT, CDR2 FQDESV (reference sequence). The CDR3 sequence: CASSLRLAGGYEQYF. CDR3 bases: TGTGCCAGCAGCCTCAGACTAGCGGGGGGGTACGAGCAGTACTTC.

This clone has a count of ten or more. This chain connects TRBV7-3 to TRBJ2-2; TRBD1 might be the D (6 bases). From germline, CDR1 is SGHTA and CDR2 FQGTGA. Trimming shortened V by 5 bases and J by 2 bases, and 12 bases separated the two germline ends. The CDR3 totals 15 residues. The CDR3 DNA follows: TGTGCCAGCAGCCCCCCGGGGACAAACACCGGGGAGCTGTTTTTT. This translates into CASSPPGTNTGELFF.

This clone was counted between two and nine times. A junction end diverges from the germline sequence, so it may reflect a read error. The chain uses TRBV28 and TRBJ2-1, with D possibly matching TRBD1 (6 bases). This CDR3 has 16 amino acids. The germline V gene encodes CDR1 MDHEN and CDR2 SYDVKM. CDR3 DNA sequence: TGCGCCAGCACCGAAATCGAGGACAGCTCCTACAATGAGCAGTTCTTC. Its translation is CASTEIEDSSYNEQFF.

This clone has more than one count but fewer than ten. Relative to the germline gene, one junction end is altered; a read error may explain this. CDR3 protein: CVSSISGLGGYTF. The DNA of the CDR3 is TGTGTCAGTAGTATTTCGGGGTTGGGAGGCTACACCTTC. This chain links TRBV19 with TRBJ1-2, with no clear D. Germline CDR1 and CDR2: LNHDA and SQIVND (reference sequence). This CDR3 region has 13 residues.

This clone was detected only a few times. The rearrangement uses TRBV6-2 or TRBV6-3 and TRBJ2-7; D is unresolved. The CDR3 runs 15 residues. CDR1 is MNHEY, CDR2 SVGEGT, per germline. V was trimmed by 0 bases and J by 0 bases, leaving 9 bases between them. CDR3 sequence: CASSYSGKSSYEQYF. CDR3 nucleotide sequence: TGTGCCAGCAGTTACTCTGGGAAAAGCTCCTACGAGCAGTACTTC.

In its sample, this clone is medium-sized. The chain couples TRBV28 to TRBJ2-7; D uncertain. This CDR3 has 14 amino acids. In germline, CDR1 is MDHEN, CDR2 SYDVKM. The ends were cut back, 6 bases at V and 6 bases at J, with 18 bases in the middle. The CDR3 here is CASSNDPERCEQYF. CDR3 nucleotide sequence: TGTGCCAGCAGCAATGACCCTGAGCGCTGCGAGCAGTACTTC.

This chain uses TRBV20-1 with TRBJ2-1, with 7 positions matching TRBD2. CDR1 and CDR2 (germline): DFQATT, SNEGSKA (reference sequence). V trimming: 3 bases; J trimming: 12 bases; junction bases outside the gene matches: 11. CDR3 length: 13 residues. The CDR3 DNA follows: TGCAGTGCTAGCCGTGGACTAGTCGGTGGGCAGTTCTTC. Protein product: CSASRGLVGGQFF.

This clone came up a few times. This may come from a read error, since a much larger clone is one base off. The V call is TRBV14, the J call TRBJ2-1; TRBD1 matches 7 bases. The CDR3 contains 17 residues. V was clipped by 5 bases and J by 1 base; unmatched bases: 11. Germline assignment: CDR1 SGHDN and CDR2 FVKESK. This chain's CDR3 is CASSYADRAGSYNEQFF. CDR3 DNA: TGTGCCAGCAGCTATGCTGACAGGGCTGGTTCCTACAATGAGCAGTTCTTC.

This clone has ten or more counts. The junction departs from the called germline gene at one end, perhaps through a read error. The chain uses TRBV11-3 and TRBJ2-1; possibly TRBD1 or TRBD2 for D (6 bases each). Germline V CDR1 and CDR2: SGHNT, YENEEA. The CDR3 extends over 15 amino acids. The CDR3 loop reads CASSLETGASNEQFF. The CDR3 bases are TGTGCCAGCAGCCTAGAAACGGGGGCCTCCAATGAGCAGTTCTTC. Drawing the rest from reference TRBV11-3 and TRBJ2-1, the complete variable domain is EAGVVQSPRYKIIEKKQPVAFWCNPISGHNTLYWYLQNLGQGPELLIRYENEEAVDDSQLPKDRFSAERLKGVDSTLKIQPAELGDSAVYLCASSLETGASNEQFFGPGTRLTVL.

This clone was recorded many times. The chain uses TRBV20-1 and TRBJ1-3; the match to TRBD1 covers 7 bases. Trimming at V came to 3 bases and at J to 3 bases, leaving 8 bases not matched to a gene. This CDR3 is 15 amino acids long. Germline V gives CDR1 DFQATT, CDR2 SNEGSKA (reference sequence). The CDR3 sequence: CSASPGQTIGNTIYF. The CDR3 DNA is TGCAGTGCTAGCCCGGGACAGACAATTGGAAACACCATATATTTT.

This clone was found many times. V gene TRBV30 combines with J gene TRBJ1-3; D unclear. The CDR3 loop spans 15 amino acids. Germline CDR1 GTSNPN, CDR2 SVGIG (reference sequence). Deletions cut 3 bases from V and 0 bases from J, with 12 bases between. As DNA, the CDR3 is TGTGCCTGGAGCGCCTGGAGTACCTCTGGAAACACCATATATTTT. Translated: CAWSAWSTSGNTIYF.

This clone was seen many times. The chain carries TRBV7-2 and TRBJ2-5; 10 bases fit TRBD2. The V segment lost 1 base and the J segment 7 bases; nucleotides outside the gene matches: 6. The CDR3 extends over 15 amino acids. Germline V gene lookup returns CDR1 SGHTA and CDR2 FQGNSA. The CDR3 reads CASSLETSGLVTQYF. In DNA form, the CDR3 reads TGTGCCAGCAGCTTAGAGACTAGCGGGTTGGTGACCCAGTACTTC.

As to this clone: A much larger clone sits a single nucleotide away, making a read error possible. The sample carries other DNA sequences with the same CDR3. The V gene is TRBV20-1, the J gene TRBJ1-4; perhaps TRBD1 as D (6 bases). V lost 7 bases and J 6 bases, leaving 15 bases between the germline ends. Germline V gives CDR1 DFQATT, CDR2 SNEGSKA (reference sequence). The CDR3 has 13 residues. The CDR3 nucleotides read TGCAGTGGAGGGGGACATAACCATGAAAAACTGTTTTTT. Translating it yields CSGGGHNHEKLFF.

This clone was seen at least ten times. The CDR3 here is CSASPGGAIDYEQYF. CDR3 nucleotide sequence: TGCAGTGCTAGTCCCGGGGGGGCTATCGACTACGAGCAGTACTTC. This rearrangement joins TRBV20-1 to TRBJ2-7; 8 bases align to TRBD2. V trimming: 3 bases; J trimming: 3 bases; junction bases outside the gene matches: 10. Germline V gene lookup returns CDR1 DFQATT and CDR2 SNEGSKA (reference sequence). CDR3 size: 15 residues.

This clone was seen many times. CDR3 coding DNA: TGTGCCAGTAGTTCCCGACAGGCCTCCTCCTACGAGCAGTACTTC. It specifies CASSSRQASSYEQYF. This sequence joins TRBV19 and TRBJ2-7; weak D call: TRBD1 (6 bases). Germline V CDR1 and CDR2: LNHDA, SQIVND (reference sequence). This CDR3 has 15 amino acids. V lost 5 bases and J lost 0, with 14 bases in between.

This chain connects TRBV19 to TRBJ1-1, with D hard to call. Germline CDR1 is LNHDA and CDR2 is SQIVND (reference sequence). This CDR3 region has 14 residues. Trimming took off 6 bases at V and 5 bases at J, with 16 bases between the two ends. CDR3 DNA sequence: TGTGCCAGTAGAGACCCCGGGGAAGGGACTGAAGCTTTCTTT. Its translation is CASRDPGEGTEAFF.

The V call is TRBV14, the J call TRBJ2-2; D possibly corresponds to TRBD1 (6 bases). CDR3 length equals 15 residues. Germline V CDR1 and CDR2: SGHDN, FVKESK. V lost 4 bases to trimming and J lost 10 bases, with 19 bases between them. The CDR3 DNA follows: TGTGCCAGCAGCCGACTACGGACAGTGTTCGTGGAGCTGTTTTTT. Translation: CASSRLRTVFVELFF.

Concerning this clone itself: This may be a read error, as it is one base from a much larger clone. V is TRBV5-1 and J is TRBJ2-1; 9 bases agree with TRBD1. The J segment lost 1 base and the V segment lost 8 bases, leaving 1 base of the junction unmatched. In germline, CDR1 is SGHRS, CDR2 YFSETQ. This CDR3 region has 13 residues. The CDR3 here is CARGTGSYNEQFF. The CDR3 region has the DNA TGCGCCAGAGGGACAGGGTCCTACAATGAGCAGTTCTTC.

This clone was observed many times. The rearrangement links TRBV7-3 to TRBJ2-5; the D gene is possibly TRBD2 (6 bases). Per germline, CDR1 SGHTA and CDR2 FQGTGA. Trimming pared 6 bases from V and 6 bases from J, leaving 14 bases between. This CDR3 has 13 amino acids. The CDR3 loop is CASSSVGGQTQYF. As DNA, the CDR3 is TGTGCCAGCAGTTCAGTCGGGGGTCAGACCCAGTACTTC.

This clone was detected many times. V is TRBV13 and J is TRBJ2-5; 10 bases agree with TRBD2. The CDR3 spans 15 residues. CDR1 and CDR2 from the germline V gene are PRHDT and FYEKMQ (reference sequence). V gave up 5 bases and J gave up 5 bases; unmatched junction bases: 8. This CDR3 is CASSPQAGGRETQYF. CDR3 sequence (DNA): TGTGCCAGCAGCCCCCAAGCGGGGGGGCGGGAGACCCAGTACTTC.

This clone has at least ten counts. The V call is TRBV20-1, the J call TRBJ1-6; tentative D call: TRBD1 (5 bases). Germline V lookup: CDR1 DFQATT, CDR2 SNEGSKA (reference sequence). With 4 bases removed from V and 6 bases from J, the gap between germline ends came to 16 bases. CDR3 length: 15 residues. CDR3 DNA sequence: TGCAGTGCTAAACACGACGGACACATTAATTCACCCCTCCACTTT. This gives the protein CSAKHDGHINSPLHF.

This clone was picked up a small number of times. The CDR3 does not end in the conserved phenylalanine or tryptophan, so this is likely a read error. The DNA is omitted, as the CDR3 cannot be located on it reliably, and the CDR3 follows TCRdb's listing. The chain combines TRBV28 with TRBJ1-5; the listed D gene, TRBD1, was not tested against the DNA. The germline V gene has CDR1 MDHEN and CDR2 SYDVKM. The CDR3 extends over 18 residues, inclusive of both ends. This chain's CDR3 is CASSFRDRLGYSNQPQNL.

This clone was picked up a small number of times. The V and J genes are TRBV27 and TRBJ2-6, with D unresolved. V lost 5 bases, J lost 7 bases, and 9 bases lay in between. The CDR3 length is 13 residues. Germline V gene sequence: CDR1 MNHEY, CDR2 SMNVEV (reference sequence). The chain's CDR3 is CASSSVCANVLTF. In DNA form, the CDR3 reads TGTGCCAGCAGTAGCGTGTGTGCCAACGTCCTGACTTTC.

This clone appeared many times. The chain links TRBV10-3 to TRBJ2-1; the match to TRBD2 covers 7 bases. V lost 3 bases, J lost 1 base, and 6 bases stayed unmatched. Germline CDR1 ENHRY, CDR2 SYGVKD. The CDR3 spans 16 residues. CDR3 coding DNA: TGTGCCATCAGTGACAGGGACTATCGGTCCTACAATGAGCAGTTCTTC. Protein product: CAISDRDYRSYNEQFF.

This chain connects TRBV30 to TRBJ1-5; maybe TRBD1 (5 bases). The CDR3 totals 14 residues. CDR1 is GTSNPN and CDR2 is SVGIG in the germline V gene (reference sequence). V was shortened by 0 bases and J by 6 bases, with 12 bases between the two germline ends. CDR3 loop: CAWSVGAGGQPQHF. CDR3 nucleotides: TGTGCCTGGAGTGTCGGGGCGGGGGGTCAGCCCCAGCATTTT.

This clone has ten or more counts. The V gene is TRBV14, the J gene TRBJ2-5, with 10 positions matching TRBD2. CDR1 is SGHDN and CDR2 is FVKESK in the germline V gene. The CDR3 is 15 amino acids. V shed 4 bases and J 1 base; nucleotides not matched to a gene: 3. Here the CDR3 DNA reads TGTGCCAGCAGCCCTAGGACTAGCGGCCAAGAGACCCAGTACTTC. It encodes CASSPRTSGQETQYF.

In its sample, this clone was seen many times. The sample has other DNA sequences that encode this CDR3 too. The genes are TRBV28 and TRBJ1-3; tentative D call: TRBD1 (6 bases). The CDR3 sequence is 17 residues long. CDR1 and CDR2 (germline): MDHEN, SYDVKM. V lost 3 bases, J lost 0 bases, and 15 bases lay in between. DNA of the CDR3: TGTGCCAGCAGTTTTGACAGTCAGGGGCACTCTGGAAACACCATATATTTT. It translates to CASSFDSQGHSGNTIYF.

This clone occurred many times. V gene TRBV14 combines with J gene TRBJ1-6; possible D gene TRBD1, 5 bases. The CDR3 is made up of 15 amino acids. Germline CDR1 SGHDN, CDR2 FVKESK. Trimming left V 4 bases short and J 4 bases short, with 11 bases between. The CDR3 DNA sequence: TGTGCCAGCAGCCGGGGCGCCCCTTATAATTCACCCCTCCACTTT. Translating it yields CASSRGAPYNSPLHF.

This clone is large (0.1 to 1%) by share. The chain links TRBV25-1 to TRBJ1-2, with TRBD1 matching over 7 bases. The CDR3 is 15 amino acids. Germline loops: CDR1 MGHDK, CDR2 SYGVNS. The V and J ends lost 2 bases and 6 bases, in that order; junction bases with no gene match: 9. The DNA of the CDR3 is TGTGCCAGCAGTGAAGATGAGGGGGCGTCAAATGGCTACACCTTC. Translating it yields CASSEDEGASNGYTF.

At least ten counts were recorded for this clone. The sample holds other DNA sequences that translate to the same CDR3. V and J are TRBV25-1 and TRBJ1-5; D gene uncertain. V was shortened by 4 bases and J by 0 bases, with 7 bases between the two germline ends. The CDR3 is 14 amino acids. CDR1 and CDR2 (germline): MGHDK, SYGVNS. The chain's CDR3 is CASSARYSNQPQHF. In nucleotides, the CDR3 is TGTGCCAGCAGTGCGCGGTATAGCAATCAGCCCCAGCATTTT.